This record looks at one TCR beta chain sequence and its context. These data come from a study of cytomegalovirus exposure and HLA in healthy donors. PCR employed 60 Vbeta and 13 Jbeta primers. Repertoires were generated with immunoSEQ multiplex PCR, while TCRdb's copy carries only in-frame clones and drops some. This sample has about 130,000 clones, with about 83% found just once. This receptor was taken from a girl aged 2 to 9 in good health and CMV-seronegative. The sequencing sample was made of PBMCs.

CDR3 protein: CASSGGESNQPQHF. CDR3 nucleotides: TGTGCCAGCAGTGGGGGGGAAAGCAATCAGCCCCAGCATTTT. The rearrangement uses TRBV2 and TRBJ1-5, with D perhaps matching TRBD1 (5 bases). CDR3 length: 14 residues. The V gene lost 4 bases and the J gene lost 1 base, with 8 bases spanning the gap. Germline V CDR1 and CDR2: SNHLY, FYNNEI.